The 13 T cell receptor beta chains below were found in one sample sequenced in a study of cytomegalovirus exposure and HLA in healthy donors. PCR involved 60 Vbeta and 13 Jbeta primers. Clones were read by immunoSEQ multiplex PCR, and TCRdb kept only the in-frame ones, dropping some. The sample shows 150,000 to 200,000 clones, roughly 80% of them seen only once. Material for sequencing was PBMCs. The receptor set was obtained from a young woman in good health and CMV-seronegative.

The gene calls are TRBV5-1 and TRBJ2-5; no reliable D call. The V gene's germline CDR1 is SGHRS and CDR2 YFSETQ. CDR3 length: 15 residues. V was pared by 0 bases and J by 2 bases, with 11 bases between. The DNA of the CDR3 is TGCGCCAGCAGCTTGGTTATGGCGGAACAAGAGACCCAGTACTTC. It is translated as CASSLVMAEQETQYF. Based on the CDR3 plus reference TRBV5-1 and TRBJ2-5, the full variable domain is KAGVTQTPRYLIKTRGQQVTLSCSPISGHRSVSWYQQTPGQGLQFLFEYFSETQRNKGNFPGRFSGRQFSNSRSEMNVSTLELGDSALYLCASSLVMAEQETQYFGPGTRLLVL.

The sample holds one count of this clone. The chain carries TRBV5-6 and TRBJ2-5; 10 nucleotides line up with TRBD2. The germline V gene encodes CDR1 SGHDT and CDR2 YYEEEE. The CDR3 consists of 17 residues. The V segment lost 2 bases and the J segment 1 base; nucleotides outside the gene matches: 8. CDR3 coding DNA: TGTGCCAGCAGCTTCGGGACTAGCGACTTCCTCCAAGAGACCCAGTACTTC. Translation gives CASSFGTSDFLQETQYF.

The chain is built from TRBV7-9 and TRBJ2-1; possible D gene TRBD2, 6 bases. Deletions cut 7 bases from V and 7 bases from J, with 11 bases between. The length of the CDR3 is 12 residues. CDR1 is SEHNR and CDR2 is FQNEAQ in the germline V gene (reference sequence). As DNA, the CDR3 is TGTGCCAGCAACCTTCGGGGGAATGAGCAGTTCTTC. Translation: CASNLRGNEQFF.

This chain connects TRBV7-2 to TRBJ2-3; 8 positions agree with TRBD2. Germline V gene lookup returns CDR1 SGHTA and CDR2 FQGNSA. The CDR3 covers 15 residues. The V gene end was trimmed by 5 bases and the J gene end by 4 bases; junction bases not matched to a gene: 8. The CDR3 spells CASSPPGLGPDTQYF. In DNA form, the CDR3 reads TGTGCCAGCAGCCCCCCGGGACTAGGGCCAGATACGCAGTATTTT.

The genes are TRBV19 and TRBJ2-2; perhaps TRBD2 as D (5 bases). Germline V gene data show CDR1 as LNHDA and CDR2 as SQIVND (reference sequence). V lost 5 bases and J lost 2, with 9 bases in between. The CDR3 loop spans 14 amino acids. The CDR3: CASSGSGNTGELFF. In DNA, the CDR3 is TGTGCCAGTAGTGGGTCGGGAAACACCGGGGAGCTGTTTTTT.

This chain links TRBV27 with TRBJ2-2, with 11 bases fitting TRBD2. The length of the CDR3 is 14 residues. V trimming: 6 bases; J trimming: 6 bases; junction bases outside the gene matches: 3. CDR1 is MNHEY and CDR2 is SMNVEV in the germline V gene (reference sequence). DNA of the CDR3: TGTGCCAGCAGGACTAGCGGGATTTCCGGGGAGCTGTTTTTT. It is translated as CASRTSGISGELFF.

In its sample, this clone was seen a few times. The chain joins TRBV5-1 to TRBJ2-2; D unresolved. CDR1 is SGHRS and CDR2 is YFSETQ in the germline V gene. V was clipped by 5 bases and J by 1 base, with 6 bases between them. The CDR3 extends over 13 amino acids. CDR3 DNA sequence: TGCGCCAGCAGTCAGAAGAACACCGGGGAGCTGTTTTTT. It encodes CASSQKNTGELFF.

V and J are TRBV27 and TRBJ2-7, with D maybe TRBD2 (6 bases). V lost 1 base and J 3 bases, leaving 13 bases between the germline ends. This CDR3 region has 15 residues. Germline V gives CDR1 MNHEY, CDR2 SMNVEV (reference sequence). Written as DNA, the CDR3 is TGTGCCAGCAGTTTATTGGCGGGACCTAACTACGAGCAGTACTTC. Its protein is CASSLLAGPNYEQYF.

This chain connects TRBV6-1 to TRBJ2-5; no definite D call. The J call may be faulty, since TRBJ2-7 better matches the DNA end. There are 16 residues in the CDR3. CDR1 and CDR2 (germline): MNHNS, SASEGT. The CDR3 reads CASSEGQVWASYEQYF. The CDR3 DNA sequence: TGTGCCAGCAGTGAAGGCCAGGTTTGGGCGTCCTACGAGCAGTACTTC.

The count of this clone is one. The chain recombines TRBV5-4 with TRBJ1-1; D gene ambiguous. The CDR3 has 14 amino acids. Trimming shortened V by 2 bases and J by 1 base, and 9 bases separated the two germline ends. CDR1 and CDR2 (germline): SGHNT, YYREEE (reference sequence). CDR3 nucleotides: TGTGCCAGCAGCTTTCCTACCCAGAACACTGAAGCTTTCTTT. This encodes CASSFPTQNTEAFF.

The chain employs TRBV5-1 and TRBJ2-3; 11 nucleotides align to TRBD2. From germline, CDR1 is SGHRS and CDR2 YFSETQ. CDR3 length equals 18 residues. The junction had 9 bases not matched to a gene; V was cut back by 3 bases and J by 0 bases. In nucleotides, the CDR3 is TGCGCCAGCAGCTCCGGGACTAGCGGCCTGGGGAGCACAGATACGCAGTATTTT. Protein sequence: CASSSGTSGLGSTDTQYF.

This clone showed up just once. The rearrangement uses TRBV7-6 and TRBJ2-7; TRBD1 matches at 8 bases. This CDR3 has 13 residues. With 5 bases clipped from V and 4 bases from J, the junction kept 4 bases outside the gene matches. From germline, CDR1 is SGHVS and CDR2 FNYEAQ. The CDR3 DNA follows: TGTGCCAGCAGCCTAGACAGGGGTTACGAGCAGTACTTC. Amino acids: CASSLDRGYEQYF.

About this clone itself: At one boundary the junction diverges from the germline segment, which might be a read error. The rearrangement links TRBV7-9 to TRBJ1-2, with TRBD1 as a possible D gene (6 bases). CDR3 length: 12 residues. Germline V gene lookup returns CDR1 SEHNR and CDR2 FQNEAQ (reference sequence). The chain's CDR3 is CSSTPPGDGYTF. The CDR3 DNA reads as TGTTCCAGCACCCCTCCAGGGGATGGCTACACCTTC.